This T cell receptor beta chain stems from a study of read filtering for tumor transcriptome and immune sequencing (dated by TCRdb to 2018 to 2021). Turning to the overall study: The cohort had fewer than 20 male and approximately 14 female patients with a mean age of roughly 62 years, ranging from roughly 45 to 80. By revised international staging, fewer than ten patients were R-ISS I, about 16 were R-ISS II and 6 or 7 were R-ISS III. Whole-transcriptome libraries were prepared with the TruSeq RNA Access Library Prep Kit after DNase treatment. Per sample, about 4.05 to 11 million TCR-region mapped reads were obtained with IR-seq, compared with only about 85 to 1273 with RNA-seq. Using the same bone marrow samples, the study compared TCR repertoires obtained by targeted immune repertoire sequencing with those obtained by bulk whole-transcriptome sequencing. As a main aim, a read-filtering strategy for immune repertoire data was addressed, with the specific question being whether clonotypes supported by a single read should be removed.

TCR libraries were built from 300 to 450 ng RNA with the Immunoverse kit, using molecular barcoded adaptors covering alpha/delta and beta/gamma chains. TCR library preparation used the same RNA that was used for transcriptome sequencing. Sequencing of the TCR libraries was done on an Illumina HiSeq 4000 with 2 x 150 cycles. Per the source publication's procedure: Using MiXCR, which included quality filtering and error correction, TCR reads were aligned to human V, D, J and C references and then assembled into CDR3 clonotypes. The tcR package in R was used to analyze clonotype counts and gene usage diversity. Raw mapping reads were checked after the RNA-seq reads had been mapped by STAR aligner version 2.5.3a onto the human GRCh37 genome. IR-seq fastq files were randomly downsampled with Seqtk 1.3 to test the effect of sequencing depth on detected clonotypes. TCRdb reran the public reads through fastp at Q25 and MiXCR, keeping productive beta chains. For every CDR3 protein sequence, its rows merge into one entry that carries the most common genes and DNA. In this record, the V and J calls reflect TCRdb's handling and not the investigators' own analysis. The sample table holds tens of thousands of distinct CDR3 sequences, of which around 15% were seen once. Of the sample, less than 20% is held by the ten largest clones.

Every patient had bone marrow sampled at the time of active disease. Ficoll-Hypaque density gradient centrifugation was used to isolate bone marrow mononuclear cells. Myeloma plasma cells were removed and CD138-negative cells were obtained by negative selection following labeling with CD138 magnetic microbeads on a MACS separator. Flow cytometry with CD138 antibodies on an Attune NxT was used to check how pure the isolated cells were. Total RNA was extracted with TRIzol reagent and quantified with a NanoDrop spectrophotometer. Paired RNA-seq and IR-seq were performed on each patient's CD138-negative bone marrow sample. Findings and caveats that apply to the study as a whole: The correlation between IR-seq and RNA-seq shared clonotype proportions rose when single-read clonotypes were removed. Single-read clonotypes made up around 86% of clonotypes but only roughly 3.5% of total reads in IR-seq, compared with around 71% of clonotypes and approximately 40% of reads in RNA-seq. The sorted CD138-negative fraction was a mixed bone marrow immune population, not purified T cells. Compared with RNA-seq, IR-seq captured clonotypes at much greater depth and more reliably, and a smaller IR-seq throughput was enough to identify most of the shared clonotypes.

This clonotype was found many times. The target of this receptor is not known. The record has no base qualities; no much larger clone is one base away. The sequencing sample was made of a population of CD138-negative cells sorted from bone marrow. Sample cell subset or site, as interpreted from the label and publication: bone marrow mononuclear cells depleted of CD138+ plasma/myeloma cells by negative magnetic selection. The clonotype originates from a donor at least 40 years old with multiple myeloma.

The base sequence is TGTGCCAGCAGCCAAGACGAGATCGCCGGGACGGAGCAGTTCTTC. The translation is CASSQDEIAGTEQFF. The V gene is TRBV4-2 and the J gene is TRBJ2-1; the D gene may be TRBD1 or TRBD2, since each aligns over 5 bases. The CDR3 numbers 15 residues from cysteine through phenylalanine. The entry retains the CDR3 DNA only, 45 bases that are in frame from base 1. Relative to germline, V is 0 bases shorter and J is 10 bases shorter, with 16 bases between their ends. The germline V gene sets CDR1 to LGHNA and CDR2 to YNFKEQ.